Listed here is a single T cell receptor (beta chain). Its antigen is unknown. Within one base of it there is no much larger clone, and no base qualities were kept. The CDR3 regions of human TCRbeta chains were analyzed by immunosequencing. As for how the authors treated the data: Repertoire TCRs were checked for matches against a reference library of SARS-CoV-2-specific TCRs that had been generated using the MIRA antigen-specificity platform. Breadth was defined as the fraction of unique TCRs that were SARS-CoV-2-associated. Depth was defined as the fraction of total T cells that were SARS-CoV-2-associated. Using the MIRA data, each spike-specific TCR was assigned both to the spike region to which the TCR was reactive and to a CD4 or CD8 class. Log10-transformed breadth and depth values were compared by one-way ANOVA with Sidak's multiple comparisons tests. TCRdb's version of the immuneACCESS table is confined to in-frame rearrangements and falls short of the full clone set. An unresolved V gene accounts for under half of the shortfall where checked; the remainder is of unknown origin. The V and J calls and the clone size are those of that table, but D and trimming were determined from the DNA. In all, the sample holds about 160,000 clones, and 80% to 90% of those were seen once. The ten largest clones add up to 6.5% to 8.5% of the sample.

This sample's time point label indicates: baseline before first vaccination. The vaccinee samples were drawn from two UK trials, COV001 and COV002, one of which was a single-blind randomized controlled phase 2/3 trial testing AZD1222 (ChAdOx1 nCoV-19) in healthy adults. For TCRbeta chain sequencing, PBMC samples were collected from trial participants at day 0 and at day 28 after the second dose. Inclusive of the bounding cysteine and phenylalanine, the CDR3 is 13 residues long. Of all the DNA, just the CDR3 is kept, 39 bases in frame from base 1. The germline ends are 8 bases apart after V is trimmed by 5 bases and J by 1 base. Taken from the germline V gene (reference sequence), the CDR1 and CDR2 loops are LNHDA and SQIVND. This sample was included in a study of T cell responses to AZD1222 COVID-19 vaccine listed by TCRdb under 2021. For context, the study as a whole: AZD1222 recipients with second doses at about 4 weeks or about 12 weeks were pooled, because spike-specific TCR depth and breadth did not differ between schedules. TCR sequencing covered over 230 trial participants: some 210 given two doses of AZD1222 and 26 given two doses of MenACWY control vaccine. Trial participants were enrolled by age into subgroups of 18-55, 56-69 and 70-plus years, and about 150, 27 and 61 TCR-sequenced participants, respectively, were included in these subgroups. General study outcomes and caveats: Conclusions about previously exposed vaccinees were limited because only six AZD1222 recipients were SARS-CoV-2 seropositive at baseline. After two AZD1222 doses, spike-specific TCR breadth and depth were significantly higher than at day 0 and than in MenACWY recipients. Most participants were white British and females outnumbered males, and the authors suggested that clonal diversity may have been underestimated. The 56-69-year group was small, and its depth increase did not reach significance, likely because of low power. CD4 TCRs associated with the vaccine covered the entire spike protein, and the dominant responses were in regions 160-218 and 743-854. Epitopes outside the regions mutated in the B.1.351 and B.1.1.7 variants were reportedly recognized by nearly half of the unique spike-specific TCRs. Because no day 14 peak-response samples were available, the repertoires could be characterized only after the peak T cell response.

This material consisted of peripheral blood, taken on day 0 of AZD1222 vaccination. The V gene is TRBV19 and the J gene is TRBJ1-1; confidence is insufficient to name the D gene. This receptor was identified in an adult in good health. Read as DNA, the sequence is TGTGCCAGTAGTCCATCAGGGAACACTGAAGCTTTCTTT. Translated, this gives CASSPSGNTEAFF. Beyond the CDR3, the reference TRBV19 and TRBJ1-1 genes provide the residues; the full variable domain reads: DGGITQSPKYLFRKEGQNVTLSCEQNLNHDAMYWYRQDPGQGLRLIYYSQIVNDFQKGDIAEGYSVSREKKESFPLTVTSAQKNPTAFYLCASSPSGNTEAFFGQGTRLTVV.